The 16 T cell receptor beta chains below were found in one sample sequenced in a study of OX40 agonist ivuxolimab in advanced cancers. Generated by immunoSEQ multiplex PCR, the TCRdb table keeps only in-frame clones and is missing some. Here the sample spans more than 50,000 clones, approximately 80% being singletons. Material: CD4+ or CD8+ T cells sorted from blood, obtained in a trial of the OX40 agonist ivuxolimab. The receptors shown here come from an adult with an advanced solid tumor such as melanoma, head and neck, liver or kidney cancer.

This clone was seen just once. This chain joins TRBV27 and TRBJ1-6, with a possible D match to TRBD1 (5 bases). Germline values: CDR1 MNHEY, CDR2 SMNVEV (reference sequence). V shed 5 bases and J shed 10 bases, with 15 bases lying between them. The CDR3 extends over 14 amino acids. The CDR3 DNA reads as TGTGCCAGCAGTATCAGGGATCTAGGATCACCCCTCCACTTT. Translating gives CASSIRDLGSPLHF.

The V and J genes are TRBV30 and TRBJ2-2; 12 bases map to TRBD2. CDR1 is GTSNPN, CDR2 SVGIG, per germline (reference sequence). The CDR3 sequence is 16 residues long. The J segment lost 4 bases and the V segment lost 2 bases, leaving 5 bases of the junction unmatched. The CDR3 loop reads CAWSSGLAGITGELFF. The CDR3 DNA sequence: TGTGCCTGGAGTTCTGGACTAGCGGGGATCACCGGGGAGCTGTTTTTT.

V and J are TRBV7-6 and TRBJ1-1; D remains unclear. The CDR3 is 14 residues long. CDR1 is SGHVS, CDR2 FNYEAQ, per germline. V lost 4 bases and J lost 5, with 14 bases in between. DNA of the CDR3: TGTGCCAGCAGCTCTTACCGGGCGGGGACTGAAGCTTTCTTT. It encodes CASSSYRAGTEAFF.

V and J are TRBV18 and TRBJ2-2, with D possibly matching TRBD1 (6 bases). The CDR3 sequence is 14 residues long. V was pared by 1 base and J by 6 bases, with 9 bases between. The germline V gene encodes CDR1 KGHSH and CDR2 LQKENI. The CDR3 nucleotides are TGTGCCAGCTCACCACAGAGGGGGTCCGGGGAGCTGTTTTTT. Protein: CASSPQRGSGELFF.

The chain carries TRBV2 and TRBJ1-1; the D is unclear. The germline V and J ends were trimmed by 6 bases and 1 base, with 15 bases remaining between them. The V gene's germline CDR1 is SNHLY and CDR2 FYNNEI. This CDR3 spans 15 amino acids. CDR3 protein: CASRKQQVRNTEAFF. DNA for the CDR3: TGTGCCAGCAGAAAGCAGCAGGTGAGGAACACTGAAGCTTTCTTT.

V and J are TRBV13 and TRBJ1-1, with TRBD1 matching 12 bases. Trimming at V came to 3 bases and at J to 7 bases, leaving 3 bases not matched to a gene. The CDR3 loop spans 14 amino acids. Germline CDR1 is PRHDT and CDR2 is FYEKMQ (reference sequence). In DNA, the CDR3 is TGTGCCAGCAGCTTCGGGACAGGGGGCAATGAAGCTTTCTTT. This sequence encodes CASSFGTGGNEAFF.

This chain joins TRBV6-5 and TRBJ2-5, with D possibly being TRBD1 or TRBD2 (5 bases each). V was trimmed by 6 bases and J by 4 bases, leaving 18 bases between them. CDR3 size: 15 residues. The germline V gene encodes CDR1 MNHEY and CDR2 SVGAGI. As DNA, the CDR3 is TGTGCCAGCAGCAAGGAGTGGGTTGGGGGAGAGACCCAGTACTTC. This codes for CASSKEWVGGETQYF.

The chain employs TRBV6-1 and TRBJ2-3; D remains unclear. Trimming took off 7 bases at V and 6 bases at J, with 20 bases between the two ends. The CDR3 consists of 15 residues. Germline CDR1 is MNHNS and CDR2 is SASEGT. CDR3 nucleotides: TGTGCCAGCACCGACGCGCTTCGGCTGGGTGATACGCAGTATTTT. It yields the protein CASTDALRLGDTQYF.

This clone was seen a single time. The genes are TRBV6-5 and TRBJ2-7, with TRBD2 matching over 7 bases. The length of the CDR3 is 14 residues. V lost 7 bases to trimming and J lost 5 bases; unmatched junction nucleotides: 11. The germline CDR1 and CDR2 sequences are MNHEY and SVGAGI. The CDR3 reads CASIRERDQNEQYF. CDR3 DNA sequence: TGTGCCAGCATCCGGGAGCGGGATCAAAACGAGCAGTACTTC.

The chain employs TRBV6-6 and TRBJ1-2; 12 positions agree with TRBD1. Germline CDR1 is MNHNY and CDR2 is SVGAGI (reference sequence). The trim removed 6 bases at V and 7 bases at J, leaving 9 bases unmatched. The CDR3 has 15 residues. The CDR3 DNA reads TGTGCCAGCAGAAACCTGGGACAGGGGGCGCTTGGCTACACCTTC. Amino acid sequence: CASRNLGQGALGYTF.

This clone was seen a single time. The chain combines TRBV2 with TRBJ1-1; tentative D call: TRBD1 (6 bases). This CDR3 is built from 14 residues. CDR1 SNHLY and CDR2 FYNNEI come from the germline V gene. The germline V and J ends were trimmed by 1 base and 5 bases, with 11 bases remaining between them. CDR3 sequence: CASSEGGGWTEAFF. CDR3 DNA: TGTGCCAGCAGTGAAGGAGGGGGATGGACTGAAGCTTTCTTT.

The chain recombines TRBV6-4 with TRBJ2-3, with 7 bases that match TRBD1. The germline gives CDR1 MRHNA, CDR2 SNTAGT. The length of the CDR3 is 15 residues. V was clipped by 2 bases and J by 5 bases; unmatched bases: 7. CDR3 nucleotides: TGTGCCAGCAGTGACCTGTCAGGGGGTAAAGATACGCAGTATTTT. It specifies CASSDLSGGKDTQYF.

This clone was recorded once. The V gene is TRBV19, the J gene TRBJ1-2; D is uncertain. CDR3 length equals 14 residues. In germline, CDR1 is LNHDA, CDR2 SQIVND (reference sequence). V was pared by 5 bases and J by 7 bases, with 17 bases between. The CDR3 DNA sequence: TGTGCCAGTAGTCCGCAGAAGGTAATCCCTGGCTACACCTTC. Protein: CASSPQKVIPGYTF.

The DNA for the CDR3 is TGTGCCAGTACCGTACAGGGAACTGGAAACACCATATATTTT. It is translated as CASTVQGTGNTIYF. The rearrangement links TRBV19 to TRBJ1-3, with D tentatively TRBD1 (6 bases). V lost 7 bases to trimming and J lost 2 bases, with 12 bases between them. Germline assignment: CDR1 LNHDA and CDR2 SQIVND (reference sequence). The CDR3 spans 14 residues.

The chain couples TRBV5-1 to TRBJ1-3; D unclear. This CDR3 is built from 17 residues. The V gene's germline CDR1 is SGHRS and CDR2 YFSETQ. Trimming removed 0 bases from V and 0 bases from J, with 13 bases in between. The CDR3 reads CASSLVTGPFSGNTIYF. CDR3 nucleotides: TGCGCCAGCAGCTTGGTGACTGGGCCTTTCTCTGGAAACACCATATATTTT.

J is TRBJ1-2 and V is TRBV19; D remains unclear. This CDR3 has 13 amino acids. CDR1 is LNHDA, CDR2 SQIVND, per germline (reference sequence). The V end lost 5 bases, the J end lost 7 bases, and 14 bases lay between the germline ends. CDR3 sequence: CASSGSVGFGYTF. The CDR3 region has the DNA TGTGCCAGTAGTGGCTCAGTGGGTTTTGGCTACACCTTC.